This T cell receptor beta chain is from a study of blood T cell repertoires in COVID-19. Sequencing used immunoSEQ multiplex PCR; TCRdb keeps in-frame clones, though not all of them. The table includes fewer than 350,000 clones, over 75% detected once. The CDR3 has 12 residues. The V gene lost 10 bases and the J gene lost 5 bases, with 12 bases spanning the gap. CDR1 is ENHRY and CDR2 is SYGVKD in the germline V gene. The rearrangement links TRBV10-3 to TRBJ2-1; no clear D. The TCR comes from a woman in her twenties or thirties who had recovered from COVID-19. Material: PBMCs or T cells enriched from blood (not recorded which). The CDR3, as DNA: TGTGCCAACCGAGGCGCGGACAATGAGCAGTTCTTC. Protein: CANRGADNEQFF.